The rows below give T cell receptor beta chains drawn from one sample of a study of blood T cell repertoires in COVID-19. Clones were read by immunoSEQ multiplex PCR, and TCRdb kept only the in-frame ones, dropping some. This repertoire shows about 74,000 clones, about 90% found once; its top ten account for more than 1.5%. Sequencing was done on a sample of peripheral blood. The receptors here all came from a woman aged 80 or older with active or convalescent COVID-19. The CDR3 runs from the conserved cysteine through the conserved F or W. The D gene is left open where the match is weak. A row's size may be missing; if present it is once, few, many or a size class.

d_call	j_call	v_call	clone_size	cdr3_aa	cdr3_nt
TRBD1	TRBJ1-1	TRBV12-3/TRBV12-4	.	CASSGDSTEAFF	TGTGCCAGCAGTGGGGACAGCACTGAAGCTTTCTTT
TRBD1	TRBJ1-2	TRBV2	.	CASSEAGAGGPGYTF	TGTGCCAGCAGTGAAGCAGGGGCAGGGGGTCCTGGCTACACCTTC
TRBD1	TRBJ1-1	TRBV18	once	CASSGTGGMNTEAFF	TGTGCCAGCTCAGGGACAGGCGGGATGAACACTGAAGCTTTCTTT
TRBD2	TRBJ2-2	TRBV7-2	.	CAGGTSGRAPGELFF	TGTGCCGGTGGGACTAGCGGGAGGGCCCCCGGGGAGCTGTTTTTT
TRBD1	TRBJ2-1	TRBV10-3	.	CAIRTGYNEQFF	TGTGCCATCAGGACAGGGTACAATGAGCAGTTCTTC
.	TRBJ1-2	TRBV18	.	CASSPTAGDIGFYGYTF	TGTGCCAGCTCACCAACGGCAGGGGACATAGGATTCTATGGCTACACCTTC
TRBD1	TRBJ2-1	TRBV18	.	CASSRTGRNEQFF	TGTGCCAGCTCCCGGACAGGGCGGAATGAGCAGTTCTTC
TRBD1	TRBJ1-4	TRBV7-9	.	CASSLNTGGAGEKLFF	TGTGCCAGCAGCTTAAACACAGGGGGCGCGGGCGAAAAACTGTTTTTT
.	TRBJ2-2	TRBV3-1/TRBV3-2	.	CASSFAGAPVGELFF	TGTGCCAGCAGCTTTGCGGGGGCCCCCGTGGGGGAGCTGTTTTTT
.	TRBJ1-1	TRBV18	.	CASSPREGTEAFF	TGTGCCAGCTCACCAAGGGAGGGGACTGAAGCTTTCTTT
TRBD1	TRBJ2-7	TRBV5-4	.	CASSLAGQGDEQYF	TGTGCCAGCAGCTTGGCGGGACAGGGGGACGAGCAGTACTTC
.	TRBJ2-2	TRBV9	.	CASSVTGSGELFF	TGTGCCAGCAGCGTAACAGGGTCCGGGGAGCTGTTTTTT
TRBD2	TRBJ2-2	TRBV9	.	CASSVGLAGGSTGELFF	TGTGCCAGCAGCGTAGGCCTAGCGGGAGGATCGACCGGGGAGCTGTTTTTT
.	TRBJ1-2	TRBV21-1	.	CASSSHANKERDNYGYTF	TGTGCCAGCAGCTCTCATGCTAACAAGGAGAGAGATAACTATGGCTACACCTTC
TRBD1	TRBJ2-7	TRBV19	once	CASSLTLGQGPYEQYF	TGTGCCAGTAGTTTGACTCTGGGACAGGGGCCCTACGAGCAGTACTTC
.	TRBJ1-3	TRBV6-5	.	CASSYAPGTGNTIYF	TGTGCCAGCAGTTACGCCCCAGGGACTGGAAACACCATATATTTT
TRBD1	TRBJ1-4	TRBV5-1	.	CASSLPGTGGTNEKLFF	TGCGCCAGCAGCTTGCCCGGGACAGGGGGGACTAATGAAAAACTGTTTTTT
TRBD2	TRBJ2-1	TRBV7-2	.	CASTHSGRPNEQFF	TGTGCCAGCACCCATAGCGGGAGGCCCAATGAGCAGTTCTTC
.	TRBJ2-5	TRBV7-9	.	CASSKDTRYGTQYF	TGTGCCAGCAGCAAGGACACCCGCTATGGGACCCAGTACTTC
TRBD1	TRBJ2-2	TRBV10-2	.	CASSALRTGAAGELFF	TGCGCCAGCAGTGCCTTGCGGACAGGGGCGGCCGGGGAGCTGTTTTTT
TRBD2	TRBJ2-3	TRBV6-5	.	CASSRGLAGGDTQYF	TGTGCCAGCAGTCGGGGACTAGCGGGAGGGGATACGCAGTATTTT
.	TRBJ1-3	TRBV30	.	CAWSGLGRNTIYF	TGTGCCTGGAGTGGGCTTGGCCGAAACACCATATATTTT